Included here is one TCR beta chain sequence, with context. What antigen it recognizes has not been identified. Per-nucleotide qualities are absent, and no much larger clonotype sits a single base away. Measured from the cysteine to the phenylalanine, the CDR3 is 13 residues long. Here the CDR3 DNA is all that survives: 39 bases in frame from base 1. V was cut back by 7 bases and J by 0 bases, leaving a gap of 10 bases between them. The germline V gene supplies CDR1 SQVTM and CDR2 ANQGSEA. This sample stems from a study of CD8 T cells in ankylosing spondylitis (TCRdb year 2017). Looking at the study overall: The study profiled T cell receptor beta repertoires in healthy donors and ankylosing spondylitis patients to find disease-linked TCR variants. Peripheral blood was sampled, and synovial fluid was additionally collected from ankylosing spondylitis patients. In total, the full study cohort was made up of some 110 healthy donors and about two dozen ankylosing spondylitis patients. Beyond this particular receptor, the publication reports: Blood from ankylosing spondylitis patients appeared to be characterized by a TCR beta motif composed of 7 to 9 highly homologous amino acid variants. The disease-linked clones showed a CD8+ phenotype and occurred at relatively low frequencies in peripheral blood. Significant enrichment of the disease-linked clones was reported in matched synovial fluid samples from ankylosing spondylitis patients. Some of the motif variants had been reported before in the synovial fluid and blood of reactive arthritis patients, a finding that suggests common disease-initiation mechanisms.

The reads were generated on an Illumina HiSeq 2500. Quantitative 5'-RACE with molecular barcodes was the method used to prepare the TCR beta libraries. In the original analysis: To identify disease-linked TCR variants, a new computational method was used, one built on a probabilistic model of VDJ rearrangement. The public reads were reanalyzed by TCRdb: fastp trimming at Q25, MiXCR alignment, in-frame beta chains only. CDR3 protein duplicates are merged, each entry listing the most common genes and DNA. The V and J calls, along with clone size, are taken from TCRdb and not from the paper's own processing. In this sample the table shows about 450,000 distinct CDR3 sequences, 20% to 30% of which occur a single time. Of the sample, roughly 0.9% is held by the ten largest clones.

The material sequenced was blood, either unsorted or a sorted T cell fraction (not recorded which). The chain is made from TRBV29-1 and TRBJ1-3; perhaps TRBD1 is the D gene, with 6 bases matching. This clonotype originated in a male donor with ankylosing spondylitis. The CDR3 protein: CSAGASSGNTIYF. The nucleotide sequence reads TGCAGCGCAGGGGCCTCCTCTGGAAACACCATATATTTT.